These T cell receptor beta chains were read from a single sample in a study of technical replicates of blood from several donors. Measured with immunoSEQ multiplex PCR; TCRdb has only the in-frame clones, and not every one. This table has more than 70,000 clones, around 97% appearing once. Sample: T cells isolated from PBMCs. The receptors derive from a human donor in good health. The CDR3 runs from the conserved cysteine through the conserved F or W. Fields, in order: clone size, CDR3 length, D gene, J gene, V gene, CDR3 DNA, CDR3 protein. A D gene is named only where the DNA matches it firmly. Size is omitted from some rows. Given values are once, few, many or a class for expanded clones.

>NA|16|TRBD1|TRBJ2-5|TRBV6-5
TGTGCCAGCAGTTACGAGGGACAGGGGGGCGGAGAGACCCAGTACTTC
CASSYEGQGGGETQYF
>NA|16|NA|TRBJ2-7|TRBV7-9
TGTGCCAGCAGCTCACCTTGGGACAACGGGGTCTACGAGCAGTACTTC
CASSSPWDNGVYEQYF
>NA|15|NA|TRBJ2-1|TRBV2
TGTGCCAGCAGTGAAGCGGGACTCTCCTACAATGAGCAGTTCTTC
CASSEAGLSYNEQFF
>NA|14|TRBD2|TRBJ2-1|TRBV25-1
TGTGCCAGCAGTCCCCCCGGGAGGGCCTTTGAGCAGTTCTTC
CASSPPGRAFEQFF
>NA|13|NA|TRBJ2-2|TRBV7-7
TGTGCCAGCAGCTTAGAACTGTTCGGGGAGCTGTTTTTT
CASSLELFGELFF
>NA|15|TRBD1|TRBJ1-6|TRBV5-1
TGCGCCAGCAGTCGGGACAGCTCTTATAATTCACCCCTCCACTTT
CASSRDSSYNSPLHF
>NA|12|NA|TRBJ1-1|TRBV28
TGTGCCAGCAGTTTATATATCCGTGAAGCTTTCTTT
CASSLYIREAFF
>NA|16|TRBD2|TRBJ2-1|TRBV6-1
TGTGCCAGCAGTGAAGTCGGACTAGCGGGGTATAATGAGCAGTTCTTC
CASSEVGLAGYNEQFF
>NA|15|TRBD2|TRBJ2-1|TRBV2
TGTGCCAGCAGGGAGGTAGCGGGGAGGGACAATGAGCAGTTCTTC
CASREVAGRDNEQFF
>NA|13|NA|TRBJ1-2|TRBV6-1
TGTGCCAGCCGCCTTTACAGTACCTATGGCTACACCTTC
CASRLYSTYGYTF
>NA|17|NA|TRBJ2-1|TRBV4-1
TGCGCCAGCAGCCAAGGGGCTGCGTCTGGCTCCTACAATGAGCAGTTCTTC
CASSQGAASGSYNEQFF
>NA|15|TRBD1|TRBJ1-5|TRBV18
TGTGCCAGCTCACGGGAACCGGGACAGAATCAGCCCCAGCATTTT
CASSREPGQNQPQHF
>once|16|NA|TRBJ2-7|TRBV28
TGTGCCAGCAGCCGCCGAGGACTGCACCTCTCCTACGAGCAGTACTTC
CASSRRGLHLSYEQYF
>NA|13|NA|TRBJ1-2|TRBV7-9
TGTGCCAGCAGCGCTAGCCCGCGGGGAGGCTACACCTTC
CASSASPRGGYTF
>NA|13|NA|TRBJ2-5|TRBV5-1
TGCGCCAGCAGCCGTCTGGGGACTGGGACCCAGTACTTC
CASSRLGTGTQYF
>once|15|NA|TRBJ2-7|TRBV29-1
TGCAGCGTTGATGTCGGGGGGACACCCTCCTACGAGCAGTACTTC
CSVDVGGTPSYEQYF
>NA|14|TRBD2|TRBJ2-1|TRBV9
TGTGCCAGCAGCGTAGGACTAGCGGGAGGGCCCCAATTCTTC
CASSVGLAGGPQFF
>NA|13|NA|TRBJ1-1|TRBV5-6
TGTGCCAGCAGCATCGTCTGGAGTATTGAAGCTTTCTTT
CASSIVWSIEAFF
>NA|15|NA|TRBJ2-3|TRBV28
TGTGCCAGCAGCCGTAGGACAGCTAGCACAGATACGCAGTATTTT
CASSRRTASTDTQYF
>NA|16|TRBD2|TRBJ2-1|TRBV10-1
TGCGCCAGCACCGATTCAACTAGCGGGGGTTACAATGAGCAGTTCTTC
CASTDSTSGGYNEQFF
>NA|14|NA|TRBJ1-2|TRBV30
TGTGCCTGGAGTGTCGGTGACAGCAACTATGGCTACACCTTC
CAWSVGDSNYGYTF
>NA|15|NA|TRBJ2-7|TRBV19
TGTGCCAGTTCGGGCCTGACAGGCAGTACCTACGAGCAGTACTTC
CASSGLTGSTYEQYF
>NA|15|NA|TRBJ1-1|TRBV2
TGTGCCAGCATAGCGGGGGGCTCATCGAACACTGAAGCTTTCTTT
CASIAGGSSNTEAFF
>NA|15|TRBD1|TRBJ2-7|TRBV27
TGTGCCAGCAGCCTACCGGGGACAGGGATCCACGAGCAGTACTTC
CASSLPGTGIHEQYF
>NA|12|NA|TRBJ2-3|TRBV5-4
TGTGCCACATCACTGGGGAGGAATACGCAGTATTTT
CATSLGRNTQYF
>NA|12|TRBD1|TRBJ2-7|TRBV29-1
TGCAGCGGCCGACAGGGATCCCTCGAGCAGTACTTC
CSGRQGSLEQYF
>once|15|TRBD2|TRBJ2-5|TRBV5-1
TGCGCCAGCAGCTCGGGACTAGCGGGGCAAGAGACCCAGTACTTC
CASSSGLAGQETQYF
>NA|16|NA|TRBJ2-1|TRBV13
TGTGCCAGCAGCTTATGGGGCAGGGTCACCTACAATGAGCAGTTCTTC
CASSLWGRVTYNEQFF
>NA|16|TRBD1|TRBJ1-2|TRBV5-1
TGCGCCAGCAGCCAAGAAGCCGGGACAGCTAACTATGGCTACACCTTC
CASSQEAGTANYGYTF
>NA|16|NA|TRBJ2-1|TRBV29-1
TGCAGCGTTGAAGAGGGGCGGGGGCGCCGATACAATGAGCAGTTCTTC
CSVEEGRGRRYNEQFF
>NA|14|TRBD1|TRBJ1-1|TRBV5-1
TGCGCCAGCAGCTTGGATAGGGGGCAGACTGAAGCTTTCTTT
CASSLDRGQTEAFF
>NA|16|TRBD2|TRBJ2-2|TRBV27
TGTGCCAGCAGTTTATCGGGCGGGAGGTTGATCGGGGAGCCGTTTTTT
CASSLSGGRLIGEPFF
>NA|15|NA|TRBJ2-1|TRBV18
TGTGCCAGCTCACCCGACTGGGGGGTTTTGAGTGAGCAGTTCTTC
CASSPDWGVLSEQFF
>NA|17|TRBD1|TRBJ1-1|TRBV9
TGTGCCAGCAGCGTACAAACCGGGACAGGGGAGTACACTGAAGCTTTCTTT
CASSVQTGTGEYTEAFF
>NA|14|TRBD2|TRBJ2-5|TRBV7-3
TGTGCCAGCAGCTTCGGACTAGCGGAGGAGACCCAGTACTTC
CASSFGLAEETQYF
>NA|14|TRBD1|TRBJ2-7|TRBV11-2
TGTGCCAGCGGCCTGACAGGGGGCGCATACGAGCAGTACTTC
CASGLTGGAYEQYF
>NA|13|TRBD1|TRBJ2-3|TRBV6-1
TGTGCCAGCAAGGGACAGAACACAGATACGCAGTATTTT
CASKGQNTDTQYF
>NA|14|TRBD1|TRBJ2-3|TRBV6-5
TGTGCCAGCAGACAGGGGATAGACACAGATACGCAGTATTTT
CASRQGIDTDTQYF
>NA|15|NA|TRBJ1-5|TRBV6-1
TGTGCCAGCAGTGAGCCCGGCAGGGAGGACCAGCCCCAGCATTTT
CASSEPGREDQPQHF
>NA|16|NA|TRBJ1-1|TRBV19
TGTGCCAGTGGTCGTCGGGCCGACTATTTGAACACTGAAGCTTTCTTT
CASGRRADYLNTEAFF
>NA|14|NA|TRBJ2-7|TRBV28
TGTGCCAGCAGGGGGGGATCACCCTCCTACGAGCAGTACTTC
CASRGGSPSYEQYF
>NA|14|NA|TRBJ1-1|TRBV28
TGTGCCAGCAGGGTACAGGGAATGAACACTGAAGCTTTCTTT
CASRVQGMNTEAFF
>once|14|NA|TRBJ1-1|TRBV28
TGTGCCAGTTCATTGGGACTGTCGGGCACTGAAGCTTTCTTT
CASSLGLSGTEAFF
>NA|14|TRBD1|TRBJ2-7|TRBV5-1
TGCGCCAGCAGCCTTGGGACAGGGGTTGCCGAGCAGTACTTC
CASSLGTGVAEQYF
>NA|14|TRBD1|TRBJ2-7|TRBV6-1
TGTGCCAGCAGTTCCCTAGGACAGGCGTACGAGCAGTACTTC
CASSSLGQAYEQYF
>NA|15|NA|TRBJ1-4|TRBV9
TGTGCCAGCAGCGTAGTCCCGACCGGGGGGGAAAAACTGTTTTTT
CASSVVPTGGEKLFF
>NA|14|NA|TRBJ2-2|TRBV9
TGTGCCAGCAGCGTAGCGTCGGGGATCGGGGAGCTGTTTTTT
CASSVASGIGELFF
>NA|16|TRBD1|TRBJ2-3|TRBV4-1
TGCGCCAGCAGCCAAGAACGGACAGGGCTCACAGATACGCAGTATTTT
CASSQERTGLTDTQYF
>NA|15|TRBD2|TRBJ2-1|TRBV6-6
TGTGCCAGCAGTCCCGGGACTAGCTTATCGGGTGAGCAGTTCTTC
CASSPGTSLSGEQFF
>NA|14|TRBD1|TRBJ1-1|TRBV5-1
TGCGCCAGCAGCGCCCAGGGGGCAGACACTGAAGCTTTCTTT
CASSAQGADTEAFF
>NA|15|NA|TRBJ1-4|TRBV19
TGTGCCAGTAGTAATTCTGACAGGAGTTATGAAAAACTGTTTTTT
CASSNSDRSYEKLFF
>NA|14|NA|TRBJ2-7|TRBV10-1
TGCGCCAGCAGCGTGACAGGAGTTCCCTACGAGCAGTACTTC
CASSVTGVPYEQYF
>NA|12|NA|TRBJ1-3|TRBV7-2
TGTGCCAGCAGCCGAAGCGGAAACACCATATATTTT
CASSRSGNTIYF
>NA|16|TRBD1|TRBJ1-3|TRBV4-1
TGCGCCAGCAGCCAAGGAACAGGGGGCTCTGGAAACACCATATATTTT
CASSQGTGGSGNTIYF